What follows describes a single T cell receptor beta chain. The source of the sample is a study of response to subunit inactivated influenza vaccine. There are 13 residues in the CDR3. Trimming left V 5 bases short and J 2 bases short, with 13 bases between. Looked up from germline, CDR1 is SQVTM and CDR2 is ANQGSEA. TCRdb reanalysed the RT-PCR reads using MiXCR and keeps one entry per CDR3 protein. This table holds about 540,000 distinct CDR3 sequences, 20% to 25% found once. These data were likewise used in another study, on T cells expressing NK-cell markers. That work states: TCR beta libraries carry UMIs added by 5'RACE template switching.

This TCR came from a man in his fifties who received an inactivated influenza vaccine. Sequenced here: CD4+ T cells sorted from PBMCs, sampled about 11 days after vaccination. The genes are TRBV29-1 and TRBJ2-7, with D possibly being TRBD1 (5 bases). The CDR3 loop reads CSVRMGQTYEQYF. CDR3 in DNA: TGCAGCGTTAGAATGGGGCAGACCTACGAGCAGTACTTC.